This passage covers 27 T cell receptor beta chains from one sample sequenced in a study of blood T cell repertoires in COVID-19. Only in-frame clones appear in the TCRdb table, and some are missing; sequencing was by immunoSEQ multiplex PCR. Seen here are almost 250,000 clones, around nine tenths observed once, and the top ten hold around 1.5%. Sequencing was performed on peripheral blood. The receptors were gathered from a woman in her sixties who had recovered from COVID-19.

This clone has a single count. This chain uses TRBV2 with TRBJ1-1; a possible D gene is TRBD1 (5 bases). CDR1 SNHLY and CDR2 FYNNEI come from the germline V gene. The CDR3 runs to 13 residues. The V gene lost 7 bases and the J gene lost 0 bases, with 9 bases spanning the gap. The chain's CDR3 is CASTQGLNTEAFF. The CDR3 nucleotides read TGTGCCAGCACCCAGGGATTGAACACTGAAGCTTTCTTT.

This chain connects TRBV18 to TRBJ2-1; D possibly corresponds to TRBD2 (6 bases). V was trimmed by 0 bases and J by 7 bases, leaving 13 bases between them. Germline CDR1 and CDR2: KGHSH and LQKENI. The CDR3 consists of 15 residues. The CDR3 loop is CASSPPSDYTNEQFF. Written as DNA, the CDR3 is TGTGCCAGCTCACCACCCTCGGACTATACAAATGAGCAGTTCTTC.

The rearrangement joins TRBV2 to TRBJ1-6; no reliable D call. Trimming took 6 bases from V and 9 from J, leaving 12 bases between them. The CDR3 has 13 amino acids. CDR1 is SNHLY, CDR2 FYNNEI, per germline. The CDR3 protein is CASRAEGGSPLHF. The CDR3 region has the DNA TGTGCCAGCAGGGCCGAAGGCGGTTCACCCCTCCACTTT.

The gene calls are TRBV7-8 and TRBJ1-4, with 9 bases lining up with TRBD1. V lost 6 bases to trimming and J lost 5 bases; unmatched junction nucleotides: 4. Per the germline V gene, CDR1 is SGHVS and CDR2 is FQNEAQ. The CDR3 covers 14 residues. CDR3 coding DNA: TGTGCCAGCAGGAAGGGACAGGGAAATGAAAAACTGTTTTTT. Protein sequence: CASRKGQGNEKLFF.

CDR3 region: CASSSRAGYGYTF. CDR3 nucleotide sequence: TGTGCCAGCAGTTCCAGGGCAGGCTATGGCTACACCTTC. The chain uses TRBV28 and TRBJ1-2, with D maybe TRBD1 (5 bases). Per the germline V gene, CDR1 is MDHEN and CDR2 is SYDVKM. Trimming removed 4 bases at V and 4 bases at J, with 10 bases between. This CDR3 has 13 residues.

The rearrangement uses TRBV4-2 and TRBJ2-5, with D possibly matching TRBD1 (5 bases). V was cut by 1 base and J by 5 bases, with 14 bases left in between. Germline V gene data show CDR1 as LGHNA and CDR2 as YNFKEQ. This CDR3 has 15 amino acids. The CDR3, as DNA: TGTGCCAGCAGCCAAGGCAGTGGGGCTCGGGAGACCCAGTACTTC. As protein: CASSQGSGARETQYF.

J is TRBJ2-1 and V is TRBV2, with 8 bases that match TRBD1. Per germline, CDR1 SNHLY and CDR2 FYNNEI. The CDR3 runs to 13 residues. V shed 5 bases and J 6 bases; nucleotides not matched to a gene: 3. Here the CDR3 DNA reads TGTGCCAGCAGTTTAGACAGGGGCAATGAGCAGTTCTTC. Translation: CASSLDRGNEQFF. Based on the CDR3 plus reference TRBV2 and TRBJ2-1, the full variable domain is EPEVTQTPSHQVTQMGQEVILRCVPISNHLYFYWYRQILGQKVEFLVSFYNNEISEKSEIFDDQFSVERPDGSNFTLKIRSTKLEDSAMYFCASSLDRGNEQFFGPGTRLTVL.

The chain combines TRBV7-3 with TRBJ2-5; unclear D gene. The CDR3 length is 14 residues. V lost 2 bases, J lost 2 bases, and 9 bases lay in between. Germline V gene lookup returns CDR1 SGHTA and CDR2 FQGTGA. CDR3 nucleotide sequence: TGTGCCAGCAGCTTAGGGCCTGGTCAAGAGACCCAGTACTTC. Its protein product is CASSLGPGQETQYF.

The J gene is TRBJ2-7, the V gene TRBV2, with 9 bases lining up with TRBD1. The CDR3 is 13 amino acids. Germline CDR1 and CDR2: SNHLY and FYNNEI. Trimming at V came to 7 bases and at J to 4 bases, leaving 5 bases not matched to a gene. In nucleotides, the CDR3 is TGTGCCAGCAAAACAGGGGGCGGGTACGAGCAGTACTTC. Its protein is CASKTGGGYEQYF.

This sequence joins TRBV10-3 and TRBJ2-1; TRBD2 agrees at 16 bases. Trimming took 3 bases from V and 2 from J; bases not matched to a gene: 10. The CDR3 runs to 20 residues. Germline V gives CDR1 ENHRY, CDR2 SYGVKD. This CDR3 reads CAISDPQGLAGGVTYNEQFF. For the CDR3, the DNA is TGTGCCATCAGTGACCCCCAGGGACTAGCGGGGGGGGTCACCTACAATGAGCAGTTCTTC.

The chain has TRBV5-1 and TRBJ2-5, with 11 bases that match TRBD2. The CDR3 loop spans 17 amino acids. The junction had 11 bases not matched to a gene; V was cut back by 2 bases and J by 5 bases. Germline CDR1 and CDR2: SGHRS and YFSETQ. CDR3 DNA sequence: TGCGCCAGCAGCTTCAGGCTAGCGGGGGGCGCCGGGGAGACCCAGTACTTC. It yields the protein CASSFRLAGGAGETQYF. Combining the CDR3 with reference TRBV5-1 and TRBJ2-5 gives the whole variable domain KAGVTQTPRYLIKTRGQQVTLSCSPISGHRSVSWYQQTPGQGLQFLFEYFSETQRNKGNFPGRFSGRQFSNSRSEMNVSTLELGDSALYLCASSFRLAGGAGETQYFGPGTRLLVL.

This rearrangement joins TRBV2 to TRBJ2-1; 9 nucleotides line up with TRBD2. CDR3 length: 14 residues. With 10 bases clipped from V and 4 bases from J, the junction kept 8 bases outside the gene matches. Germline-derived CDR1 and CDR2 are SNHLY and FYNNEI. The CDR3 DNA follows: TGTGCCACCCGAGCTAGCGGGACGTACAATGAGCAGTTCTTC. It yields the protein CATRASGTYNEQFF. The complete variable domain, with remaining parts taken from reference TRBV2 and TRBJ2-1, reads EPEVTQTPSHQVTQMGQEVILRCVPISNHLYFYWYRQILGQKVEFLVSFYNNEISEKSEIFDDQFSVERPDGSNFTLKIRSTKLEDSAMYFCATRASGTYNEQFFGPGTRLTVL.

For this clone: One end of the junction fails to match germline, which may point to a read error. J is TRBJ2-6 and V is TRBV3-1 (or the pseudogene TRBV3-2); the D gene is possibly TRBD1 (5 bases). CDR3 length: 12 residues. Germline V gene lookup returns CDR1 LGHDT and CDR2 YNNKEL (reference sequence). The CDR3: CASSHGHGHKYF. CDR3 nucleotides: TGTGCCAGCAGCCACGGACACGGACATAAGTATTTC.

This clone has a single count. The chain links TRBV7-2 to TRBJ1-3; 11 positions match TRBD1. CDR3 length: 17 residues. V gave up 5 bases and J gave up 0 bases; unmatched junction bases: 6. The germline gives CDR1 SGHTA, CDR2 FQGNSA. Written as DNA, the CDR3 is TGTGCCAGCAGCCCTCAGGGGACAGGGGGCTCTGGAAACACCATATATTTT. It yields the protein CASSPQGTGGSGNTIYF.

This rearrangement joins TRBV21-1 to TRBJ1-5. TRBV21-1 is labeled a pseudogene. The length of the CDR3 is 15 residues. CDR3 sequence (DNA): TGTGCCAGCAGCATACATAGGCGGGGTTATCAGCCCCAGCATTTT. Translating it yields CASSIHRRGYQPQHF.

The chain is built from TRBV28 and TRBJ1-2; D not resolved. The ends were cut back, 5 bases at V and 6 bases at J, with 16 bases in the middle. This CDR3 region has 14 residues. The germline CDR1 and CDR2 sequences are MDHEN and SYDVKM. CDR3 bases: TGTGCCAGCAGTCCGCCGGGGAGGGCGGATGGCTACACCTTC. It encodes CASSPPGRADGYTF.

The chain carries TRBV6-5 and TRBJ2-3; 8 nucleotides agree with TRBD2. The germline V gene has CDR1 MNHEY and CDR2 SVGAGI. The trim removed 0 bases at V and 6 bases at J, leaving 8 bases unmatched. This CDR3 has 16 amino acids. Here the CDR3 DNA reads TGTGCCAGCAGTTACTCGAGCCGGGGGGGTACGGATACGCAGTATTTT. Its protein is CASSYSSRGGTDTQYF.

CDR3 loop: CASSQLGTTPGNEQYF. CDR3 sequence (DNA): TGCGCCAGCAGTCAACTTGGGACAACTCCCGGGAACGAGCAGTACTTC. This chain joins TRBV23-1 and TRBJ2-7, with a weak D call TRBD1 (6 bases). TRBV23-1 is recorded as an ORF, its role being uncertain. V gave up 2 bases and J gave up 5 bases, with 19 bases separating them. The CDR3 has 16 amino acids.

The chain links TRBV3-1 (or the pseudogene TRBV3-2) to TRBJ2-4; 7 bases match TRBD1. The germline V gene has CDR1 LGHDT and CDR2 YNNKEL (reference sequence). V dropped 2 bases and J dropped 9; count of bases not matched to a gene: 4. This CDR3 has 13 residues. The CDR3 spells CASSQPGGGIQYF. DNA of the CDR3: TGTGCCAGCAGCCAACCAGGGGGTGGCATTCAGTACTTC.

The CDR3 sequence: CASRSHTNTEAFF. The CDR3 coding sequence is TGTGCCAGCAGATCCCACACCAACACTGAAGCTTTCTTT. The rearrangement joins TRBV12-3 or TRBV12-4 to TRBJ1-1; D is uncertain. The CDR3 has 13 amino acids. Trimming took 6 bases from V and 2 from J, leaving 10 bases between them.

V gene TRBV2 combines with J gene TRBJ1-6; D is ambiguous. V lost 5 bases, J lost 7 bases, and 9 bases lay in between. The CDR3 loop spans 13 amino acids. CDR1 and CDR2 (germline): SNHLY, FYNNEI. CDR3 in amino acids: CASSSEENSPLHF. The CDR3 nucleotides are TGTGCCAGCAGTTCAGAGGAGAATTCACCCCTCCACTTT.

This clone was counted a single time. J is TRBJ2-1 and V is TRBV24-1; 8 nucleotides match TRBD1. Germline-derived CDR1 and CDR2 are KGHDR and SFDVKD. The CDR3 contains 16 residues. V lost 4 bases and J lost 2; bases outside the gene matches: 6. CDR3: CATSDPGQGPYNEQFF. The DNA of the CDR3 is TGTGCCACCAGTGACCCAGGACAGGGCCCCTACAATGAGCAGTTCTTC.

This clone was observed a handful of times. V and J are TRBV7-3 and TRBJ2-7, with 7 bases matching TRBD2. The CDR3 has 15 amino acids. Germline V gene sequence: CDR1 SGHTA, CDR2 FQGTGA. J lost 3 bases, V lost 1 base, and 6 bases had no gene match. CDR3 sequence: CASSLNGGGVYEQYF. The CDR3 region has the DNA TGTGCCAGCAGCTTAAACGGCGGGGGAGTCTACGAGCAGTACTTC.

The chain has TRBV12-3 or TRBV12-4 and TRBJ1-1; D unclear. V lost 5 bases and J lost 2, with 6 bases in between. This CDR3 comprises 12 residues. CDR3 region: CASSPFNTEAFF. The CDR3 bases are TGTGCCAGCAGTCCCTTTAACACTGAAGCTTTCTTT.

CDR3 coding DNA: TGCGCCAGCAGCCACCCCGACAATCTTTCACCCCTCCACTTT. Amino acids: CASSHPDNLSPLHF. J is TRBJ1-6 and V is TRBV4-1; D gene ambiguous. Looked up from germline, CDR1 is MGHRA and CDR2 is YSYEKL. Trimming cost V 3 bases and J 9 bases, with 12 bases left between them. CDR3 length: 14 amino acids.

The chain employs TRBV5-1 and TRBJ2-3; 8 bases align to TRBD1. Germline V gene lookup returns CDR1 SGHRS and CDR2 YFSETQ. V shed 7 bases, J shed 0 bases, and the junction held 1 base outside the gene matches. The CDR3 runs 13 residues. The DNA for the CDR3 is TGCGCCAGCGGGACAGGCAGCACAGATACGCAGTATTTT. Its translation is CASGTGSTDTQYF.

This clone was picked up one time. This chain connects TRBV7-2 to TRBJ1-1; TRBD1 aligns across 8 bases. V trimming: 5 bases; J trimming: 5 bases; junction bases outside the gene matches: 7. Looked up from germline, CDR1 is SGHTA and CDR2 is FQGNSA. The CDR3 runs to 14 residues. The CDR3 region is CASSLRQGRTEAFF. CDR3 bases: TGTGCCAGCAGCCTTAGACAGGGGAGGACTGAAGCTTTCTTT.